This TCR beta chain was observed in a study of blood T cell repertoires in COVID-19 (dated by TCRdb to 2020 to 2022). With respect to the entire study: The collaborator samples originated in the United States, Italy and Spain and spanned the acute and convalescent phases of COVID-19. The repertoires were released in a freely available public database intended as a resource for research on the immune response to SARS-CoV-2. HLA class I and class II types, where available, came from metadata supplied by the sample provider rather than from assay-based typing. A de-identified subject ID, COVID-19 status, age in years and sex were almost always included in the sample metadata. Samples came from the ongoing ImmuneRACE study (first 160 participants) plus 1,254 subjects from 6 global collaborators. The dataset comprised deeply sampled blood TCRbeta repertoires from subjects exposed to, actively infected with, or recovered from COVID-19. The prospective study material was composed of cDNA or gDNA derived from T cells, B-cell-depleted T cells, or PBMCs. The paper's findings and limits, for the study overall: Clinical and demographic metadata were provided uncurated, with the amount varying by source and participant.

There are 12 amino acids in the CDR3, from cysteine to phenylalanine inclusive. Left in the record is the CDR3 DNA by itself, 36 bases read in frame from the first base. Looking up the germline V gene yields CDR1 SGHNT and CDR2 YENEEA. V is pared back by 5 bases and J by 5 bases, with 6 bases lying between the germline termini. This clone occurred once. Its binding antigen is unknown. One base away there is no much larger clone; base qualities are not given. TCRbeta CDR3 regions were amplified from genomic DNA by means of the immunoSEQ Assay, a bias-controlled multiplex PCR. As for how the authors treated the data: Nucleated cell counts per sample were estimated from amplification of reference gene primers within the assay. To quantify the absolute abundance of each unique TCRbeta CDR3 rearrangement, sequence reads were collapsed and filtered. Productive Simpson clonality was computed per sample as the square root of Simpson's diversity index over productive rearrangements. TCRdb provides this immuneACCESS table in a form limited to in-frame rearrangements. Some clones are lacking; in checked studies, under half of them reflect an unresolved V gene, and why the rest are absent is not known. Clone size and the V and J calls come from that table; the DNA yielded D and trimming. Here the sample has roughly 20,000 clones; about 81% occur a single time. The top ten clones comprise 7% to 8.5% of the sample.

Collaborating institutions collected whole blood in K2EDTA tubes following their own protocols. For TCRbeta analysis, collaborators shipped samples in one of three forms: frozen whole blood, isolated PBMCs, or DNA extracted from either of those sample types. Sequencing input: peripheral blood. The TCR sequence derives from a man in his sixties with acute or convalescent COVID-19. The chain is made from TRBV11-3 and TRBJ2-2, with no D gene named confidently. The nucleotides are TGTGCCAGCAGCGGAGTGACCGGGGAGCTGTTTTTT. Translated, it gives CASSGVTGELFF.